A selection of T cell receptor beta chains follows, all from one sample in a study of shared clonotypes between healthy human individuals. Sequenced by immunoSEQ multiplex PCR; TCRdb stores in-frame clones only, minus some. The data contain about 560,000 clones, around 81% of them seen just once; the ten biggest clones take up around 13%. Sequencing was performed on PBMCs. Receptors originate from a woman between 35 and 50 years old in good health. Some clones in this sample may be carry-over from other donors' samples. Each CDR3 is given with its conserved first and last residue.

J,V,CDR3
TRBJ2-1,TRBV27,CASSTPTYNEQFF
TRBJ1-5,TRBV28,CASSPFSNQPQHF
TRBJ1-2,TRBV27,CASSLIAGGLEGYTF
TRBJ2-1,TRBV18,CASSPQNMGLSLLNEQFF
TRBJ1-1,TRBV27,CASIPPGGGVWGTEAFF
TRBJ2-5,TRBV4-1,CASSGGIRLQETQYF
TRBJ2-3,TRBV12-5,CASVPSTGDTQYF
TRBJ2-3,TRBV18,CASSLRLAGATDTQYF
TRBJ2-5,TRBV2,CASSHRTGFEGTQYF
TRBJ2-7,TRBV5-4,CASSPRDGIVEQYF
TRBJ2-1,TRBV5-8,CASSSRDRQFF
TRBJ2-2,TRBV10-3,CAISESSGRDTGELFF
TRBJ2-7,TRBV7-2,CASSLGQPISYEQYF
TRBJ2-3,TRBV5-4,CASSSGLTDTQYF
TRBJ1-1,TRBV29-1,CSALWGEMNTEAFF
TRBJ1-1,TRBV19,CASSIDKSPGTEAFF
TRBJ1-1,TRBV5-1,CASSRGINTEAFF
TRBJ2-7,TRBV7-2,CASSLLAGGQGEQYF
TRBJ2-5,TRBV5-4,CASSSPTSPGETQYF
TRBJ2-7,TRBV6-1,CASRGLASPYEQYF
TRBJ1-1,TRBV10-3,CAITKGLNTEAFF
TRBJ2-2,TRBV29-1,CSVRRSANTGELFF